The following is a T cell receptor (beta chain) sequence with its context. Libraries were prepared by immunoSEQ multiplex PCR; TCRdb keeps only in-frame clonotypes and omits some of them. This table holds 40,000 or so clones, about nine tenths found once. The time point here: pretreatment peripheral blood. Pretreatment and on-treatment samples were taken, numbering 1 to 8 per patient. The data are from a study of PD-L1 blockade in urothelial cancer. About the study: Atezolizumab 1,200 mg was given intravenously every 3 weeks, starting 2014. Men with urothelial cancer arising in the bladder made up about 85% of the roughly 30 patients. Blood samples contained a median about 150,000 T cells.

V gave up 3 bases and J gave up 9 bases, with 12 bases separating them. There are 13 residues in the CDR3. In germline, CDR1 is SEHNR, CDR2 FQNEAQ (reference sequence). This rearrangement joins TRBV7-9 to TRBJ2-1, with D tentatively TRBD2 (5 bases). The sequences come from PBMCs, collected around atezolizumab (anti-PD-L1) treatment. The TCR was taken from a woman between 55 and 75 years old with urothelial cancer. The CDR3 spells CASSLSREGEQFF. The DNA of the CDR3 is TGTGCCAGCAGCTTGTCCCGGGAAGGTGAGCAGTTCTTC.